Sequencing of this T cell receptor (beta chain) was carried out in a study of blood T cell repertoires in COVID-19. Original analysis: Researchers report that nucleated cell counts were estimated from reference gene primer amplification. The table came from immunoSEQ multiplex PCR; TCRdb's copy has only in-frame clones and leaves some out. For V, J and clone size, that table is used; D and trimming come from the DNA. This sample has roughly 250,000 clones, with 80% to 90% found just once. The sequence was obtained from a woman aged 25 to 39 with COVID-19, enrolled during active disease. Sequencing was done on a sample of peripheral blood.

In nucleotides, the CDR3 is TGTGCCAGCTCCCGTTCGGGGGGGGCCACAGATACGCAGTATTTT. Translating it yields CASSRSGGATDTQYF. This sequence joins TRBV2 and TRBJ2-3; 8 bases align to TRBD2. The trim removed 8 bases at V and 2 bases at J, leaving 9 bases unmatched. This CDR3 is built from 15 residues. In germline, CDR1 is SNHLY, CDR2 FYNNEI.